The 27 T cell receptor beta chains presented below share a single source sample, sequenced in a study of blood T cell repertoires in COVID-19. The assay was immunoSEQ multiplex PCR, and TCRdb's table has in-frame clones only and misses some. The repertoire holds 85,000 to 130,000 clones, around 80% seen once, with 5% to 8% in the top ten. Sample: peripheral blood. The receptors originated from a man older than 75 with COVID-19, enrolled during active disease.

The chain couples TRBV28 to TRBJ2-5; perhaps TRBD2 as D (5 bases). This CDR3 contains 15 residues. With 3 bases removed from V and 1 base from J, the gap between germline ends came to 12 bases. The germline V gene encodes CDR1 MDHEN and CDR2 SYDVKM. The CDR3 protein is CASSFPGLAQETQYF. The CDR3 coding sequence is TGTGCCAGCAGTTTCCCCGGACTTGCCCAAGAGACCCAGTACTTC.

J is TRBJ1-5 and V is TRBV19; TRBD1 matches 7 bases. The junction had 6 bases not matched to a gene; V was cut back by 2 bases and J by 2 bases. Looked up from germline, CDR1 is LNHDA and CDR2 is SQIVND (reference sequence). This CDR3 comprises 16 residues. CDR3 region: CASSIRATGGNQPQHF. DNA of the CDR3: TGTGCCAGTAGTATAAGGGCTACAGGGGGCAATCAGCCCCAGCATTTT. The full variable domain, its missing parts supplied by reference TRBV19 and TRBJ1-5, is DGGITQSPKYLFRKEGQNVTLSCEQNLNHDAMYWYRQDPGQGLRLIYYSQIVNDFQKGDIAEGYSVSREKKESFPLTVTSAQKNPTAFYLCASSIRATGGNQPQHFGDGTRLSIL.

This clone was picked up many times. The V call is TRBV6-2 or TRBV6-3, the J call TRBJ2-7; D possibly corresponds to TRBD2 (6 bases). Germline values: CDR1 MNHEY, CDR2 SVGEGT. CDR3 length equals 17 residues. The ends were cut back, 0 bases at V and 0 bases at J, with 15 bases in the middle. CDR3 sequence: CASSYSPSGLVSYEQYF. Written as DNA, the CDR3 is TGTGCCAGCAGTTACTCGCCCAGCGGGCTTGTCTCCTACGAGCAGTACTTC.

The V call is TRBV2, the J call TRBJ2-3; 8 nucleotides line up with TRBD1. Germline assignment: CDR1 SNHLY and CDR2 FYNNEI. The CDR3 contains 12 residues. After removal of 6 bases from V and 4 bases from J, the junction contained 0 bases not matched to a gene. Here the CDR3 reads CASRDRADTQYF. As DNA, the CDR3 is TGTGCCAGCAGGGACAGGGCAGATACGCAGTATTTT.

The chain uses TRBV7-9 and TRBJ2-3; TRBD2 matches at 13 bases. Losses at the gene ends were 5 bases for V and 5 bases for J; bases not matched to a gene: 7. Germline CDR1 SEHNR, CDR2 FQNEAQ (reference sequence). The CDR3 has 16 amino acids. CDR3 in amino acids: CASSRGLAGVGDTQYF. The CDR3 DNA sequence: TGTGCCAGCAGCCGTGGACTAGCGGGAGTCGGAGATACGCAGTATTTT.

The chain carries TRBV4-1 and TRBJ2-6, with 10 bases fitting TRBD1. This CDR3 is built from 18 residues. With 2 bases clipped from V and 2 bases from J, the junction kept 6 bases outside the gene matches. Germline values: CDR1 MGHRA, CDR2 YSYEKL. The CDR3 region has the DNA TGCGCCAGCAGCCAAAAGGGACAGGGGACGACTGGGGCCAACGTCCTGACTTTC. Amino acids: CASSQKGQGTTGANVLTF.

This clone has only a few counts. The CDR3 sequence: CASSPGVSTGELFF. The CDR3 DNA reads TGTGCCAGCAGCCCAGGGGTTTCCACCGGGGAGCTGTTTTTT. The gene calls are TRBV5-4 and TRBJ2-2; a possible D gene is TRBD1 (6 bases). From germline, CDR1 is SGHNT and CDR2 YYREEE (reference sequence). V was shortened by 4 bases and J by 4 bases, with 11 bases between the two germline ends. The length of the CDR3 is 14 residues.

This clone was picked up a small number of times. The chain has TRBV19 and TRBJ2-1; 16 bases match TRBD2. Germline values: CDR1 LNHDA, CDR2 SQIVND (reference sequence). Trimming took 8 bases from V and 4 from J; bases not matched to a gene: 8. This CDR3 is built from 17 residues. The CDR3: CASQGLAGGPGYNEQFF. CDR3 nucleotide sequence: TGTGCCAGTCAGGGACTAGCGGGAGGGCCGGGTTACAATGAGCAGTTCTTC.

CDR3 in amino acids: CASSQEWQGQAEKLFF. Here the CDR3 DNA reads TGCGCCAGCAGCCAAGAATGGCAGGGCCAGGCGGAGAAACTGTTTTTT. J is TRBJ1-4 and V is TRBV4-1, with D perhaps TRBD1 (5 bases). Germline V gene lookup returns CDR1 MGHRA and CDR2 YSYEKL. CDR3 size: 16 residues. The germline V and J ends were trimmed by 0 bases and 11 bases, with 19 bases remaining between them.

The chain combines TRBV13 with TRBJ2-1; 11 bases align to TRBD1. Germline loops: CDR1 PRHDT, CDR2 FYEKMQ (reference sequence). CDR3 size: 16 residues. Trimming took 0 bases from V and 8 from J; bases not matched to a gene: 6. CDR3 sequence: CASSLGPGQGVDEQFF. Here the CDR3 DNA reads TGTGCCAGCAGCTTAGGCCCGGGACAGGGGGTCGATGAGCAGTTCTTC.

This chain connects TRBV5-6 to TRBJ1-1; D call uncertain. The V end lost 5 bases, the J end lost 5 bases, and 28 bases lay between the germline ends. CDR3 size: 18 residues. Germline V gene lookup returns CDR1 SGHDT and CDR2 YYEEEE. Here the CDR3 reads CASRAGNKRSGWLTEAFF. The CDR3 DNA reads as TGTGCCAGCAGAGCCGGGAACAAACGGTCCGGATGGTTAACTGAAGCTTTCTTT.

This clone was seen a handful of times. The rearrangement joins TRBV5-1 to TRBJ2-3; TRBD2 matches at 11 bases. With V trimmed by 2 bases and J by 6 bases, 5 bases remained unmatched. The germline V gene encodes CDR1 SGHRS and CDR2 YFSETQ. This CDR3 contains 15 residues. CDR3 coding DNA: TGCGCCAGCAGCTTTAGCGGGAGGGCCGTGGATACGCAGTATTTT. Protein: CASSFSGRAVDTQYF.

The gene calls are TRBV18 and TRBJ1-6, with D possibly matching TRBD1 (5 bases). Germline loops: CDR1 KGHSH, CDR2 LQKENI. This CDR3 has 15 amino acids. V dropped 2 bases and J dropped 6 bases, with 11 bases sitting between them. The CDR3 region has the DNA TGTGCCAGCTCACCAGCAGGGCTGCCTAATTCACCCCTCCACTTT. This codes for CASSPAGLPNSPLHF.

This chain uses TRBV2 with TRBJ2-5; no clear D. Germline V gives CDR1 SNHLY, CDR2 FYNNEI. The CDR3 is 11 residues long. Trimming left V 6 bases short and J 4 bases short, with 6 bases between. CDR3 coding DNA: TGTGCCAGCAGATACGGAGAGACCCAGTACTTC. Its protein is CASRYGETQYF.

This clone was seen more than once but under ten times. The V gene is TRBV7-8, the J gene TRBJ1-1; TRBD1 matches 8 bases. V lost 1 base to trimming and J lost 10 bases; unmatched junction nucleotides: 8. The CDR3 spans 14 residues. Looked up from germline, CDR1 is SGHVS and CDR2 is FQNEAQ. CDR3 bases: TGTGCCAGCAGCTTAGGTCCCAGGGGGCGAGGAGCTTTCTTT. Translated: CASSLGPRGRGAFF. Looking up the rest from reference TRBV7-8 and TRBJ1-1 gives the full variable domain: GAGVSQSPRYKVAKRGQDVALRCDPISGHVSLFWYQQALGQGPEFLTYFQNEAQLDKSGLPSDRFFAERPEGSVSTLKIQRTQQEDSAVYLCASSLGPRGRGAFFGQGTRLTVV.

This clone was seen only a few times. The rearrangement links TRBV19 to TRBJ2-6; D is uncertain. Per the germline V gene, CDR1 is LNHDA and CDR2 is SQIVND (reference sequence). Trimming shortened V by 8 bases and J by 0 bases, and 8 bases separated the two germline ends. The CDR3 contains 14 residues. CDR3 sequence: CASQQTSGANVLTF. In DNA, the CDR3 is TGTGCCAGTCAACAGACCTCTGGGGCCAACGTCCTGACTTTC.

The CDR3 sequence is CASKPGGQGRGELFF. CDR3 nucleotides: TGTGCCAGCAAACCCGGGGGACAGGGTCGTGGGGAGCTGTTTTTT. The chain joins TRBV28 to TRBJ2-2; 9 nucleotides match TRBD1. The CDR3 is made up of 15 amino acids. Germline V gives CDR1 MDHEN, CDR2 SYDVKM. The ends lost 7 bases at V and 8 bases at J; junction bases unmatched: 11.

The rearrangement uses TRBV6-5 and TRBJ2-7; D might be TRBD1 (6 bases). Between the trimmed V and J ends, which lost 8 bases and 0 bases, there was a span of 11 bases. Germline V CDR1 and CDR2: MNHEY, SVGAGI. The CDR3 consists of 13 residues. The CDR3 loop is CASGQFSSYEQYF. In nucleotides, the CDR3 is TGTGCCAGCGGACAGTTTAGCTCCTACGAGCAGTACTTC.

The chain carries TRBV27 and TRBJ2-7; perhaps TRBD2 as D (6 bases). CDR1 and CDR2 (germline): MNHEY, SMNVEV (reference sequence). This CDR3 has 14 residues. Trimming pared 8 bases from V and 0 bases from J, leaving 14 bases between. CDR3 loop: CASGPGLYSYEQYF. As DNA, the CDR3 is TGTGCCAGCGGACCGGGACTCTACTCCTACGAGCAGTACTTC.

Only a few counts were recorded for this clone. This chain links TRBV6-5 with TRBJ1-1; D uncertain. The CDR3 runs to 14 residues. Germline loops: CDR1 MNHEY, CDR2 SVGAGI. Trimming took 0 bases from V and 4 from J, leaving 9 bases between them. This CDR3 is CASSYSSAGTEAFF. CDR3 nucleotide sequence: TGTGCCAGCAGTTACTCTTCGGCGGGCACTGAAGCTTTCTTT.

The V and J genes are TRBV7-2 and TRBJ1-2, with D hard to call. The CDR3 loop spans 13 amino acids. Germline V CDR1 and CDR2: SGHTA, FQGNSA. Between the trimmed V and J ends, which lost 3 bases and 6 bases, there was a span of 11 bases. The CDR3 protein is CASSLRVSHGYTF. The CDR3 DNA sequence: TGTGCCAGCAGCTTGCGGGTATCGCATGGCTACACCTTC.

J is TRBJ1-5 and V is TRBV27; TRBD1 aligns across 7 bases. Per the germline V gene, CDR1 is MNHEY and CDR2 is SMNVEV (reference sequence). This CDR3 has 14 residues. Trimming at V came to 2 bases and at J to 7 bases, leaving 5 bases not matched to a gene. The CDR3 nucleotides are TGTGCCAGCAGTTTAGGGACAGTGGGACAGCCCCAGCATTTT. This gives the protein CASSLGTVGQPQHF.

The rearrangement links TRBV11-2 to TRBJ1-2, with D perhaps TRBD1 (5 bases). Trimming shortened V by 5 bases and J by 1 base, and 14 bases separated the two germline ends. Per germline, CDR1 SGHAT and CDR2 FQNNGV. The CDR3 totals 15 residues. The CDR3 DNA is TGTGCCAGCAGCGAATCCCAGGGTAGTAACTATGGCTACACCTTC. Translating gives CASSESQGSNYGYTF.

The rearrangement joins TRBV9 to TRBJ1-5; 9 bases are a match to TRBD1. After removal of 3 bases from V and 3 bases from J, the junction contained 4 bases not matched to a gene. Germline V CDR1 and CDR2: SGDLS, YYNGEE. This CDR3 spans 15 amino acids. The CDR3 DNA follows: TGTGCCAGCAGCGCGACAGGGGGGCACAATCAGCCCCAGCATTTT. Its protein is CASSATGGHNQPQHF.

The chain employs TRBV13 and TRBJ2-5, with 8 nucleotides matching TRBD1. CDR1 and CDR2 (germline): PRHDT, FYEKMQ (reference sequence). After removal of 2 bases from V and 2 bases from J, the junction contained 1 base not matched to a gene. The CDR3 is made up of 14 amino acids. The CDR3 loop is CASSLRTGQETQYF. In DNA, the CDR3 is TGTGCCAGCAGCTTACGGACAGGGCAAGAGACCCAGTACTTC.

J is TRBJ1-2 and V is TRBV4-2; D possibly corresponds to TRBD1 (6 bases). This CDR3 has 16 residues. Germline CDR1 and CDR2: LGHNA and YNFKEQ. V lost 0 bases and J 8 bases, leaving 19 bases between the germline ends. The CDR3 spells CASSQERRTAYGGYTF. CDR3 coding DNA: TGTGCCAGCAGCCAAGAAAGACGGACAGCATATGGAGGCTACACCTTC.

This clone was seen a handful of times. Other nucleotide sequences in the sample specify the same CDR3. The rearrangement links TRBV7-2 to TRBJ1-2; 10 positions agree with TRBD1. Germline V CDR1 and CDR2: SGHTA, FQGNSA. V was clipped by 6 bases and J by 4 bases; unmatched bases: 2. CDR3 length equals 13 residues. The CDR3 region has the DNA TGTGCCAGCAGTCGGGACAGGGGCTATGGCTACACCTTC. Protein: CASSRDRGYGYTF.